This TCR beta chain was captured by sequencing in a study of blood T cell repertoires in COVID-19. The cohort comprised adults aged about 18 to 100 years residing in approximately 22 US areas. Two negative PCRs, clearance, or symptom resolution had been documented for recovered Cohort 3 donors. The assay was immunoSEQ multiplex PCR, and TCRdb's table has in-frame clones only and misses some. The table has about 480,000 clones, around 87% seen once; the top ten hold approximately 2%. This clonotype was obtained from a woman in her forties who had recovered from COVID-19. Sample: PBMCs or T cells enriched from blood (not recorded which).

The CDR3 reads CASSHGGAHGANVLTF. The CDR3 DNA reads as TGTGCCAGCAGCCACGGGGGGGCCCATGGGGCCAACGTCCTGACTTTC. The chain recombines TRBV7-2 with TRBJ2-6, with 8 bases lining up with TRBD2. In germline, CDR1 is SGHTA, CDR2 FQGNSA. The CDR3 runs 16 residues. Trimming took 5 bases from V and 3 from J; bases not matched to a gene: 6.